The T cell receptor beta chain under discussion was sequenced for a study of CD8+CD57+ T cells in acquired aplastic anemia. V gave up 7 bases and J gave up 2 bases; unmatched junction bases: 6. The CDR3 runs 14 residues. Germline V gene data show CDR1 as DFQATT and CDR2 as SNEGSKA (reference sequence). According to the study, genomic DNA was the template for TCR beta VDJ and CDR3 profiling. Via MiXCR, TCRdb re-called the reads, giving one row per CDR3 protein. In the table there are about 190,000 distinct CDR3 sequences, 54% of which are singletons. This clonotype has just a few counts. This clonotype originated in a human donor in good health, serving as a control. The chain uses TRBV20-1 and TRBJ2-3, with 10 bases identical to TRBD2. Material for sequencing was sorted CD4+, CD8+, or CD8+CD57+ T cells (not recorded which) from PBMCs. CDR3: CSGVAGGSTDTQYF. In DNA form, the CDR3 reads TGCAGTGGTGTAGCGGGGGGCTCCACAGATACGCAGTATTTT.